The rows below give T cell receptor beta chains drawn from one sample of a study of T-cell reconstitution after alpha-beta-depleted transplantation in children. One entry per CDR3 protein, called by TCRdb with MiXCR from the PCR reads. This table holds about 400,000 distinct CDR3 sequences, roughly 17% found once. The source was PBMCs, mostly from graft donor cells, collected 360 days after TCRalphabeta/CD19-depleted stem cell transplant. Source of these receptors: a boy under two years old who had a stem cell transplant for Wiskott-Aldrich syndrome, so the T cells may come from the graft donor. The CDR3 runs from the conserved cysteine through the conserved F or W. The D gene is left open where the match is weak. Size tells how often a clone was seen (once, few, many) or the class of an expanded clone, and some rows leave it out.

TRBD2,TRBJ2-3,NA,TRBV20-1,16,CSARVPTSGRVNTQYF,TGCAGTGCTAGAGTCCCGACTAGCGGGAGGGTAAATACGCAGTATTTT
NA,TRBJ1-5,few,TRBV6-2/TRBV6-3,15,CASSLDFVVNRPQHF,TGTGCCAGCAGTTTAGACTTCGTGGTTAATCGGCCCCAGCATTTT
NA,TRBJ2-5,few,TRBV30,13,CAWDMRFGETQYF,TGTGCCTGGGACATGAGGTTTGGAGAGACCCAGTACTTC
TRBD2,TRBJ2-1,few,TRBV11-2,18,CASSELRASGRPGKGKSF,TGTGCCAGCAGCGAACTGAGGGCTAGCGGGAGGCCCGGGAAGGGGAAGTCATTC
NA,TRBJ1-3,NA,TRBV10-3,15,CAINPGTRDGNTIYF,TGTGCCATCAACCCCGGGACTAGGGATGGAAACACCATATATTTT
TRBD2,TRBJ2-5,NA,TRBV4-1,14,CASSQGLAYETQYF,TGCGCCAGCAGCCAAGGACTAGCGTACGAGACCCAGTACTTC
NA,TRBJ2-6,many,TRBV20-1,16,CSASRGHISGANVLTF,TGCAGTGCCTCCAGGGGACACATCTCTGGGGCCAACGTCCTGACTTTC
TRBD2,TRBJ2-1,few,TRBV20-1,13,CSAPTSGRNEQFF,TGCAGTGCACCGACTAGCGGGAGAAATGAGCAGTTCTTC
NA,TRBJ2-2,few,TRBV7-8,14,CASSLTNPAGELFF,TGTGCCAGCAGCTTGACTAATCCGGCCGGGGAGCTGTTTTTT
TRBD1,TRBJ2-7,NA,TRBV28,17,CASSSQLRTGSSYEQYF,TGTGCCAGCAGTTCTCAACTCCGGACAGGGAGCTCCTACGAGCAGTACTTC
NA,TRBJ2-7,many,TRBV5-1,17,CASSPQQPTGLQDEQYF,TGCGCCAGCAGCCCGCAACAGCCTACGGGACTCCAGGACGAGCAGTACTTC
NA,TRBJ1-4,few,TRBV5-1,13,CASSHRLNEKLFF,TGCGCCAGCAGCCACCGACTAAATGAAAAACTGTTTTTT
NA,TRBJ2-3,NA,TRBV14,13,CASSHLGEDTQYF,TGTGCCAGCAGCCACCTAGGGGAAGATACGCAGTATTTT
TRBD1,TRBJ2-7,NA,TRBV7-9,14,CASSDRDRVYEQYF,TGTGCCAGCAGCGACCGGGACAGGGTCTACGAGCAGTACTTC
NA,TRBJ1-5,NA,TRBV15,17,CATSRDRRTDYNQPQHF,TGTGCCACCAGCAGAGATCGGAGGACAGACTACAATCAGCCCCAGCATTTT
TRBD1,TRBJ1-1,NA,TRBV6-5,12,CASSYGTGIAFF,TGTGCCAGCAGTTACGGGACAGGTATAGCTTTCTTT
NA,TRBJ1-2,NA,TRBV4-1,15,CASSQPTTAVYGYTF,TGCGCCAGCAGCCAACCAACGACTGCCGTTTATGGCTACACCTTC
NA,TRBJ1-5,few,TRBV7-8,16,CASSLAMGTQNQPQHF,TGTGCCAGCAGCTTAGCGATGGGGACACAGAATCAGCCCCAGCATTTT
NA,TRBJ2-2,many,TRBV5-1,16,CASSFPGDQYTGELFF,TGCGCCAGCAGCTTTCCCGGGGACCAATACACCGGGGAGCTGTTTTTT
NA,TRBJ1-5,NA,TRBV15,15,CATSRDRGSNQPQHF,TGTGCCACCAGCAGAGATAGGGGTAGCAATCAGCCCCAGCATTTT
TRBD1,TRBJ2-6,NA,TRBV4-2,20,CASSQKDRGLSDSGANVLTF,TGTGCCAGCAGCCAAAAGGACAGGGGGCTCTCAGACTCTGGGGCCAACGTCCTGACTTTC
NA,TRBJ2-1,few,TRBV7-2,17,CASSLPPAARGYNEQFF,TGTGCCAGCAGCCTACCCCCTGCGGCTAGGGGTTACAATGAGCAGTTCTTC
TRBD2,TRBJ2-1,few,TRBV18,18,CASSPRTRAREFYNEQFF,TGTGCCAGCTCACCACGGACTAGGGCCAGGGAGTTTTACAATGAGCAGTTCTTC
NA,TRBJ2-2,NA,TRBV29-1,16,CSVEDPDRGYIGELFF,TGCAGCGTTGAAGATCCAGACCGGGGCTACATCGGGGAGCTGTTTTTT
TRBD1,TRBJ2-7,few,TRBV29-1,14,CSVAGTGVSYEQYF,TGCAGCGTGGCCGGGACAGGGGTTTCCTACGAGCAGTACTTC